This T cell receptor (beta chain) appears in the sequencing data of a study of shared clonotypes between healthy human individuals. General observations from the study: Sequencing depth was predicted to influence how clonotypes are shared among donors. Rarefaction exposed incomplete sorted-subset sequencing despite large depth.

Clones were read by immunoSEQ multiplex PCR, and TCRdb kept only the in-frame ones, dropping some. The repertoire holds about 2 million clones, with about 95% as singletons. CDR3 length: 15 residues. V lost 4 bases and J 2 bases, leaving 16 bases between the germline ends. Looked up from germline, CDR1 is SGDLS and CDR2 is YYNGEE. In the case of this clone: What it binds is unknown.

The naive CD8 subset, CD45RO-negative cells positively selected for CCR7, excluded terminally differentiated effector memory CD45RA+ cells. Each donor was a Caucasian adult residing in Nashville, Tennessee. The J gene is TRBJ2-7, the V gene TRBV9; possibly TRBD2 for D (6 bases). The TCR was taken from a man aged 18 to 30 in good health. Sequencing input: naive CD8+ T cells sorted from blood. CDR3 amino acids: CASSPHGEDPYEQYF. CDR3 sequence (DNA): TGTGCCAGCAGCCCCCACGGGGAGGACCCCTACGAGCAGTACTTC. Combining the CDR3 with reference TRBV9 and TRBJ2-7 gives the whole variable domain DSGVTQTPKHLITATGQRVTLRCSPRSGDLSVYWYQQSLDQGLQFLIQYYNGEERAKGNILERFSAQQFPDLHSELNLSSLELGDSALYFCASSPHGEDPYEQYFGPGTRLTVT.